These T cell receptor beta chains were read from a single sample in a study of blood T cell repertoires in COVID-19. This table comes from immunoSEQ multiplex PCR, and its TCRdb copy is limited to in-frame clones, with some not included. The profile shows about 270,000 clones, 80% to 90% of them singletons. The sequenced sample consisted of peripheral blood. These receptors all come from a woman in her twenties or thirties with COVID-19, enrolled during active disease. Both conserved end residues are trimmed from each CDR3. A D gene is named only where the DNA matches it firmly.

d_call,j_call,v_call,cdr3_aa
TRBD1,TRBJ1-6,TRBV27,ASTLRQGGFGSPLH
TRBD2,TRBJ2-3,TRBV4-1,ASSQGRGGSVTDTQY
TRBD2,TRBJ2-5,TRBV2,ASRALAEETQY
TRBD1,TRBJ2-2,TRBV10-3,ATQPGQGQSGELF
TRBD2,TRBJ2-5,TRBV11-2,ASSLSGEMAQY
.,TRBJ1-5,TRBV2,ASSERGAIQPQH
.,TRBJ2-5,TRBV29-1,SVGVLEERETQY
.,TRBJ1-3,TRBV6-6,ASSPLSSGNTIY
TRBD2,TRBJ2-4,TRBV19,ASSIAGGKNIQY
TRBD1,TRBJ1-5,TRBV29-1,SVVDREYQPQH
.,TRBJ1-1,TRBV19,ASSERGITEAF
TRBD1,TRBJ2-2,TRBV10-2,ASSTGGLGSGELF
TRBD2,TRBJ2-1,TRBV2,ASRLAAYNEQF
TRBD2,TRBJ2-3,TRBV2,ASSSGGAVAQY
.,TRBJ1-2,TRBV4-1,ASSQDPGGSDGYT
TRBD1,TRBJ1-4,TRBV6-5,ASSYGTAEKLF
TRBD2,TRBJ2-3,TRBV5-6,ASSLWRGARTDTQY
.,TRBJ2-1,TRBV11-3,ASSLDQADYNEQF
TRBD1,TRBJ1-5,TRBV7-6,ASSPGQNQPQH
.,TRBJ1-2,TRBV5-1,ASSLDPGIKNYGYT
TRBD1,TRBJ1-2,TRBV7-9,ASSLGSSGGPS
.,TRBJ2-2,TRBV7-8,ASTGGGGSGELF
.,TRBJ1-5,TRBV6-4,ASSDFHGENQPQH
.,TRBJ2-5,TRBV19,ASSIQFGLSRETQY
TRBD2,TRBJ2-1,TRBV11-2,ASSLGTSGGPRHEQF
.,TRBJ1-6,TRBV5-4,ASSSLDNSPLH
.,TRBJ2-7,TRBV29-1,SVRHTSAGKQY
TRBD1,TRBJ2-5,TRBV5-1,ASSRGQSQETQY
TRBD2,TRBJ2-3,TRBV13,ASSLRTSGGTDTQY
TRBD2,TRBJ2-3,TRBV5-4,ASSLEGAGGSTDTQY
TRBD2,TRBJ2-7,TRBV29-1,SGAGGDYEQY
.,TRBJ1-5,TRBV19,ASSSQGNQPQH
TRBD1,TRBJ1-5,TRBV4-1,ASSFWRQGNNQPQH
TRBD2,TRBJ2-5,TRBV5-1,ASSRTSGQQETQY
TRBD2,TRBJ2-7,TRBV4-2,ASSQGNSGGWEQY
.,TRBJ2-5,TRBV24-1,ATRGGAGETQY
.,TRBJ1-2,TRBV27,ASSLMGGYGYT
.,TRBJ2-5,TRBV30,AWSKFTMLETQY
.,TRBJ2-7,TRBV5-1,ASSSRDTGGEQY
TRBD2,TRBJ2-7,TRBV7-8,ASSRGGAAYEQY
.,TRBJ2-3,TRBV27,ASRRGYTTDTQY
.,TRBJ1-1,TRBV29-1,SVVPQVLSRGAF
.,TRBJ2-2,TRBV29-1,SALVKSPENTGELF
.,TRBJ2-3,TRBV3-1/TRBV3-2,ASSQGYREGGTDTQY
.,TRBJ2-5,TRBV27,ASSLGPGASSETQY
.,TRBJ1-2,TRBV6-5,ASSYSDSYGYT
TRBD1,TRBJ1-3,TRBV2,ASRNPGTDSGNTIY
.,TRBJ2-6,TRBV11-2,ASRLQGAGANVLT
.,TRBJ1-2,TRBV7-9,ASSHVGQQNNYGYT
.,TRBJ2-7,TRBV6-5,ASSPRGYEQY
.,TRBJ1-2,TRBV19,ASAAGESAGYGYT
TRBD1,TRBJ2-1,TRBV12-3/TRBV12-4,ASTRDSHNEQF
.,TRBJ1-2,TRBV11-1,ASRKGTSRTYGYT